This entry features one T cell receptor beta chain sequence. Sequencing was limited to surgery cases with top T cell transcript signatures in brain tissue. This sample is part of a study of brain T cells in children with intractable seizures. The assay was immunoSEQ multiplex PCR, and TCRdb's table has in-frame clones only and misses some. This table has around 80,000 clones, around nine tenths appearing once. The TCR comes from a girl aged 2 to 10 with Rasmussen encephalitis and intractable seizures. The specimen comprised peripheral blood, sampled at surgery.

CDR3 DNA: TGTGCCACCAGTGATCCGGGACAGGGGTCGACTCAGCCCCAGCATTTT. Translating gives CATSDPGQGSTQPQHF. The chain recombines TRBV24-1 with TRBJ1-5, with 10 nucleotides matching TRBD1. CDR3 length: 16 residues. V shed 3 bases, J shed 6 bases, and the junction held 7 bases outside the gene matches. CDR1 KGHDR and CDR2 SFDVKD come from the germline V gene.